One sample yielded the 32 T cell receptor beta chains listed below, sequenced in a study of cytomegalovirus exposure and HLA in healthy donors. The PCR was carried out with 60 Vbeta primers and 13 Jbeta primers. The repertoire was sequenced with immunoSEQ multiplex PCR; TCRdb's copy has only in-frame clones and lacks some. This table holds 93,000 or so clones, approximately 85% found once. Sequencing used PBMCs. The origin of the receptors is a woman aged 18-29 years in good health and CMV-seropositive.

V usage is TRBV27 and J usage is TRBJ2-7, with TRBD2 matching 11 bases. The CDR3 runs 15 residues. V lost 3 bases and J lost 6; bases outside the gene matches: 7. Germline loops: CDR1 MNHEY, CDR2 SMNVEV (reference sequence). CDR3 DNA sequence: TGTGCCAGCAGTTTGATTACTAGCGGGGGTAGCGAGCAGTACTTC. Encoded protein: CASSLITSGGSEQYF.

The table lists this clone with a count of one. The CDR3 here is CAWSLRLAGGPGPADEQFF. For the CDR3, the DNA is TGTGCCTGGAGTCTTAGACTAGCGGGAGGGCCGGGTCCGGCCGATGAGCAGTTCTTC. This chain uses TRBV30 with TRBJ2-1; 14 bases agree with TRBD2. Looked up from germline, CDR1 is GTSNPN and CDR2 is SVGIG (reference sequence). The V segment lost 2 bases and the J segment 8 bases; nucleotides outside the gene matches: 17. The CDR3 is made up of 19 amino acids.

The CDR3 loop is CASSARTEAFF. The CDR3 DNA sequence: TGTGCCAGCAGCGCTAGGACTGAAGCTTTCTTT. The gene calls are TRBV7-2 and TRBJ1-1; D is unresolved. CDR3 length: 11 residues. The germline V gene encodes CDR1 SGHTA and CDR2 FQGNSA. The V end was cut by 5 bases, the J end by 5 bases, with 6 bases between.

Only a few counts were recorded for this clone. For the CDR3, the DNA is TGTGCCAGCAGTATCGGACAGGGGAGGGAGACCCAGTACTTC. Translation gives CASSIGQGRETQYF. The rearrangement joins TRBV6-1 to TRBJ2-5; 9 nucleotides match TRBD1. Germline V gene data show CDR1 as MNHNS and CDR2 as SASEGT. J was trimmed by 5 bases and V by 5 bases; bases with no gene match: 6. This CDR3 has 14 residues.

CDR3 in amino acids: CASSPSGGQHYYEQYF. CDR3 bases: TGTGCCAGCAGCCCATCGGGCGGGCAGCACTACTACGAGCAGTACTTC. This rearrangement joins TRBV11-2 to TRBJ2-7; maybe TRBD2 (5 bases). The CDR3 loop spans 16 amino acids. The V gene's germline CDR1 is SGHAT and CDR2 FQNNGV. The V gene lost 5 bases and the J gene lost 3 bases, with 20 bases spanning the gap.

This clone was observed a few times. CDR3 loop: CASSFRNTGSYGYTF. CDR3 nucleotide sequence: TGTGCCAGCAGCTTCAGGAATACAGGATCCTATGGCTACACCTTC. The V call is TRBV5-6, the J call TRBJ1-2; TRBD1 might be the D (5 bases). V was cut by 2 bases and J by 4 bases, with 15 bases left in between. Per the germline V gene, CDR1 is SGHDT and CDR2 is YYEEEE. CDR3 length: 15 amino acids.

V usage is TRBV5-1 and J usage is TRBJ2-7; TRBD2 matches 9 bases. The CDR3 has 14 residues. Per germline, CDR1 SGHRS and CDR2 YFSETQ. Trimming at V came to 3 bases and at J to 4 bases, leaving 5 bases not matched to a gene. The CDR3, as DNA: TGCGCCAGCAGCTATTTAGCGGGAGCATACGAGCAGTACTTC. This codes for CASSYLAGAYEQYF.

The chain recombines TRBV4-1 with TRBJ1-1; 7 bases align to TRBD1. This CDR3 is 14 amino acids long. The V and J ends lost 0 bases and 6 bases, in that order; junction bases with no gene match: 4. Germline V gene data show CDR1 as MGHRA and CDR2 as YSYEKL. The CDR3 region is CASSQEQGRSEAFF. The CDR3 nucleotides read TGCGCCAGCAGCCAAGAACAGGGGAGGTCTGAAGCTTTCTTT.

The genes are TRBV7-9 and TRBJ2-2; maybe TRBD1 (6 bases). The CDR3 consists of 15 residues. In germline, CDR1 is SEHNR, CDR2 FQNEAQ (reference sequence). The V and J ends lost 5 bases and 2 bases respectively, with 12 bases between them. CDR3 DNA sequence: TGTGCCAGCAGCATGGACAGCAGAAACACCGGGGAGCTGTTTTTT. This codes for CASSMDSRNTGELFF.

V is TRBV13 and J is TRBJ1-2; D remains unclear. CDR1 PRHDT and CDR2 FYEKMQ come from the germline V gene (reference sequence). Trimming removed 3 bases at V and 2 bases at J, with 13 bases between. The CDR3 is made up of 15 amino acids. The CDR3 bases are TGTGCCAGCAGCTTCCCCGAGACCAGGAACTATGGCTACACCTTC. Translation: CASSFPETRNYGYTF.

The J gene is TRBJ1-2, the V gene TRBV18, with 12 bases identical to TRBD1. The CDR3 length is 18 residues. Germline V gene data show CDR1 as KGHSH and CDR2 as LQKENI. V lost 4 bases to trimming and J lost 4 bases; unmatched junction nucleotides: 13. Here the CDR3 DNA reads TGTGCCAGCTCACGAAACCGGGACAGGGGGCTCGGCTCCTATGGCTACACCTTC. This sequence encodes CASSRNRDRGLGSYGYTF.

The chain uses TRBV5-1 and TRBJ1-2; D remains unclear. V was cut by 0 bases and J by 3 bases, with 6 bases left in between. This CDR3 has 13 amino acids. The germline V gene has CDR1 SGHRS and CDR2 YFSETQ. CDR3 DNA sequence: TGCGCCAGCAGCTTGGACGGAGACTATGGCTACACCTTC. This translates into CASSLDGDYGYTF.

This clone was seen once. V usage is TRBV5-4 and J usage is TRBJ2-3; 8 positions agree with TRBD1. V lost 4 bases to trimming and J lost 4 bases; unmatched junction nucleotides: 5. CDR1 and CDR2 from the germline V gene are SGHNT and YYREEE (reference sequence). CDR3 size: 14 residues. In nucleotides, the CDR3 is TGTGCCAGCAGCGGCAGGGGGCTCGCAGATACGCAGTATTTT. It encodes CASSGRGLADTQYF.

J is TRBJ2-1 and V is TRBV6-4, with D possibly matching TRBD2 (5 bases). The V end lost 4 bases, the J end lost 0 bases, and 10 bases lay between the germline ends. The CDR3 has 15 amino acids. CDR1 and CDR2 (germline): MRHNA, SNTAGT. CDR3 sequence (DNA): TGTGCCAGCAGTGTCACGGGATCCTCCTACAATGAGCAGTTCTTC. It codes for CASSVTGSSYNEQFF.

V usage is TRBV5-1 and J usage is TRBJ2-2; possible D gene TRBD1, 6 bases. Germline assignment: CDR1 SGHRS and CDR2 YFSETQ. This CDR3 has 15 amino acids. V shed 5 bases and J shed 6 bases, with 17 bases lying between them. CDR3 coding DNA: TGCGCCAGCAGACCCGAAATAACAGGGCCCGGGGAGCTGTTTTTT. Its protein is CASRPEITGPGELFF.

This rearrangement joins TRBV7-9 to TRBJ2-5; D remains ambiguous. This CDR3 is 14 amino acids long. Trimming shortened V by 5 bases and J by 5 bases, and 15 bases separated the two germline ends. Germline V gene data show CDR1 as SEHNR and CDR2 as FQNEAQ (reference sequence). DNA for the CDR3: TGTGCCAGCAGCAAAGTGGGCCCCTCGGAGACCCAGTACTTC. This encodes CASSKVGPSETQYF.

About this clone itself: Other DNA sequences in the same sample also yield this CDR3. The CDR3 protein is CASRGQGRRNTEAFF. CDR3 sequence (DNA): TGTGCCAGTAGGGGACAGGGCCGCAGGAACACTGAAGCTTTCTTT. The V gene is TRBV19, the J gene TRBJ1-1; 9 bases map to TRBD1. With V trimmed by 6 bases and J by 1 base, 6 bases remained unmatched. CDR3 length equals 15 residues. In germline, CDR1 is LNHDA, CDR2 SQIVND (reference sequence).

This chain uses TRBV9 with TRBJ1-5, with no clear D. Germline V lookup: CDR1 SGDLS, CDR2 YYNGEE. V lost 0 bases and J 7 bases, leaving 14 bases between the germline ends. CDR3 length: 15 residues. The CDR3 spells CASSVAGMEYQPQHF. The CDR3 DNA sequence: TGTGCCAGCAGCGTAGCGGGGATGGAGTACCAGCCCCAGCATTTT.

J is TRBJ2-5 and V is TRBV18, with TRBD2 as a possible D gene (5 bases). The V gene lost 4 bases and the J gene lost 5 bases, with 11 bases spanning the gap. CDR3 length: 13 residues. Germline V lookup: CDR1 KGHSH, CDR2 LQKENI. The CDR3 DNA is TGTGCCAGCTCACGGGAGATGGGGGAGACCCAGTACTTC. This translates into CASSREMGETQYF.

In this sample, this clone turned up once. The chain uses TRBV2 and TRBJ2-7; 8 bases are a match to TRBD2. The germline CDR1 and CDR2 sequences are SNHLY and FYNNEI. V lost 5 bases, J lost 1 base, and 4 bases stayed unmatched. The CDR3 consists of 14 residues. DNA for the CDR3: TGTGCCAGCAGTCTACTAGCGGAGTCCTACGAGCAGTACTTC. Its protein is CASSLLAESYEQYF.

The chain joins TRBV10-3 to TRBJ2-3, with D hard to call. The germline gives CDR1 ENHRY, CDR2 SYGVKD. The CDR3 sequence is 14 residues long. V was shortened by 0 bases and J by 2 bases, with 6 bases between the two germline ends. For the CDR3, the DNA is TGTGCCATCAGTGAGTCGACAACCACAGATACGCAGTATTTT. Residues: CAISESTTTDTQYF.

The chain is built from TRBV10-2 and TRBJ1-1; 7 nucleotides line up with TRBD1. Looked up from germline, CDR1 is WSHSY and CDR2 is SAAADI. J gave up 0 bases and V 4 bases, and 11 bases lay outside the gene matches. The CDR3 sequence is 17 residues long. This CDR3 is CASSVIGGMNLNTEAFF. The CDR3 bases are TGCGCCAGCAGTGTTATAGGGGGCATGAATCTGAACACTGAAGCTTTCTTT.

The chain joins TRBV7-9 to TRBJ2-2; TRBD2 matches at 9 bases. Per germline, CDR1 SEHNR and CDR2 FQNEAQ (reference sequence). This CDR3 is built from 18 residues. V was clipped by 4 bases and J by 4 bases; unmatched bases: 13. The CDR3 DNA is TGTGCCAGCAGCTCGCCGCCGGGACTAGCATTGAGCACCGGGGAGCTGTTTTTT. Protein product: CASSSPPGLALSTGELFF.

V gene TRBV18 combines with J gene TRBJ2-3, with D maybe TRBD2 (6 bases). Deletions cut 3 bases from V and 0 bases from J, with 13 bases between. Germline CDR1 reads KGHSH; CDR2 reads LQKENI. CDR3 length equals 16 residues. The CDR3 protein is CASSPTNGRSTDTQYF. CDR3 DNA: TGTGCCAGCTCACCGACTAACGGGAGAAGCACAGATACGCAGTATTTT.

The chain has TRBV19 and TRBJ1-5; tentatively, D is TRBD1 (6 bases). Per germline, CDR1 LNHDA and CDR2 SQIVND (reference sequence). This CDR3 is built from 15 residues. Trimming cost V 3 bases and J 3 bases, with 12 bases left between them. CDR3 protein: CASSIVGGANQPQHF. In DNA, the CDR3 is TGTGCCAGTAGTATCGTCGGGGGGGCCAATCAGCCCCAGCATTTT.

The V call is TRBV4-1, the J call TRBJ2-7; possibly TRBD2 for D (6 bases). The CDR3 loop spans 12 amino acids. V was trimmed by 4 bases and J by 6 bases, leaving 10 bases between them. Germline V gene lookup returns CDR1 MGHRA and CDR2 YSYEKL. Here the CDR3 reads CASSLRRGEQYF. The CDR3 DNA is TGCGCCAGCAGCCTCAGGCGGGGCGAGCAGTACTTC.

This clone was observed a few times. This chain connects TRBV5-6 to TRBJ2-5; a possible D gene is TRBD2 (5 bases). Between the trimmed V and J ends, which lost 3 bases and 4 bases, there was a span of 10 bases. The CDR3 covers 13 residues. CDR1 and CDR2 (germline): SGHDT, YYEEEE. CDR3 sequence: CASSSGFSETQYF. CDR3 bases: TGTGCCAGCAGCTCGGGATTTTCAGAGACCCAGTACTTC.

V gene TRBV13 combines with J gene TRBJ2-1, with TRBD1 matching 9 bases. V shed 10 bases, J shed 8 bases, and the junction held 12 bases outside the gene matches. Germline V gene sequence: CDR1 PRHDT, CDR2 FYEKMQ (reference sequence). The CDR3 loop spans 14 amino acids. CDR3 sequence: CATRPGQGLDEQFF. CDR3 sequence (DNA): TGTGCCACCCGACCCGGACAGGGGCTGGATGAGCAGTTCTTC.

The chain couples TRBV29-1 to TRBJ2-1; weak D call: TRBD2 (6 bases). V lost 0 bases to trimming and J lost 3 bases, with 15 bases between them. This CDR3 has 16 residues. Germline assignment: CDR1 SQVTM and CDR2 ANQGSEA. CDR3 in amino acids: CSVEDHILANYNEQFF. CDR3 nucleotide sequence: TGCAGCGTTGAAGATCATATACTAGCTAACTACAATGAGCAGTTCTTC.

The chain couples TRBV5-1 to TRBJ2-7; 8 bases agree with TRBD1. Per germline, CDR1 SGHRS and CDR2 YFSETQ. This CDR3 contains 14 residues. V lost 4 bases to trimming and J lost 3 bases; unmatched junction nucleotides: 6. Written as DNA, the CDR3 is TGCGCCAGCAGCCCCCGGACAGGGAACTACGAGCAGTACTTC. Translating it yields CASSPRTGNYEQYF.

The CDR3 reads CATSTHRQEAYGYTF. The CDR3 DNA reads TGTGCCACCAGCACCCATAGACAGGAGGCCTATGGCTACACCTTC. The chain couples TRBV15 to TRBJ1-2; tentative D call: TRBD1 (6 bases). This CDR3 has 15 amino acids. Per germline, CDR1 LNHNV and CDR2 YYDKDF (reference sequence). Trimming removed 4 bases at V and 4 bases at J, with 16 bases between.

The rearrangement links TRBV6-5 to TRBJ1-1, with D tentatively TRBD1 (6 bases). Germline V gene lookup returns CDR1 MNHEY and CDR2 SVGAGI. There are 12 residues in the CDR3. V lost 4 bases to trimming and J lost 6 bases, with 9 bases between them. CDR3: CASSSDRSEAFF. In nucleotides, the CDR3 is TGTGCCAGCAGTTCCGACAGGTCTGAAGCTTTCTTT.